The clone carrying this TCR beta chain was seen more than once but under ten times. The CDR3 is 13 residues long. Germline CDR1 DFQATT, CDR2 SNEGSKA (reference sequence). Trimming took 5 bases from V and 0 from J; bases not matched to a gene: 3. This sample was included in a study of blood T cells in healthy people across ages. The use of a sample-barcoded 5' primer and a J-beta primer mix characterized a second PCR of roughly 6 to 12 cycles. In TCRdb, the 5' RACE reads were re-called with MiXCR into one record per CDR3 protein. The sample shows about 2 million distinct CDR3 sequences, approximately 50% of them seen only once.

The sequenced sample was blood. The sequence came from a woman between 35 and 50 years old in good health. The V gene is TRBV20-1, the J gene TRBJ1-2, with 7 bases identical to TRBD1. CDR3 in amino acids: CSAGTATNYGYTF. The CDR3 nucleotides are TGCAGTGCTGGGACAGCGACTAACTATGGCTACACCTTC.